Listed here is a single TCR beta chain. CDR1 is WSHSY and CDR2 is SAAADI in the germline V gene. V shed 4 bases and J shed 1 base, with 4 bases lying between them. There are 12 residues in the CDR3. The entry originates in a study of blood T cell repertoires in COVID-19. Across the whole study: Sources were T cells, B-cell-depleted T cells, or PBMCs; the material itself was cDNA or gDNA.

Profiling relied on immunoSEQ multiplex PCR, and the TCRdb table lists in-frame clones only, not all of them. The sample contains 90,000 to 150,000 clones, 79% of which appear only once. The rearrangement joins TRBV10-2 to TRBJ1-2; D is uncertain. Material: peripheral blood. The TCR was taken from a woman of 80 years or more with acute or convalescent COVID-19. CDR3 loop: CASSAVNYGYTF. In nucleotides, the CDR3 is TGCGCCAGCAGTGCAGTTAACTATGGCTACACCTTC.